Listed below are T cell receptor beta chains from one sample, sequenced in a study of blood T cell repertoires in COVID-19. The data were produced by immunoSEQ multiplex PCR, yet TCRdb's version contains in-frame clones alone and is incomplete. The sample holds some 240,000 clones, roughly 84% seen once. Sequencing was done on a sample of peripheral blood. The receptor source for this set is a woman between 35 and 50 years old who had recovered from COVID-19. The CDR3 runs from the conserved cysteine through the conserved F or W. The D gene is left open where the match is weak. Clone size appears in some rows only: once, few, many, or a class for an expanded clone.

length,D,J,V,size,DNA,CDR3
14,NA,TRBJ1-5,TRBV4-3,NA,TGCGCCAGCAGCCAAGCGTTGGCGGGTCAGCCCCAGCATTTT,CASSQALAGQPQHF
15,NA,TRBJ2-7,TRBV7-2,NA,TGTGCCAGCAGCTCAACAGGGTATCCCCGGAGGGAGCAGTACTTC,CASSSTGYPRREQYF
14,NA,TRBJ1-1,TRBV4-3,many,TGCGCCAGCAGCCAAGATAGCGGTTGGACTGAAGCTTTCTTT,CASSQDSGWTEAFF
17,NA,TRBJ2-2,TRBV5-1,NA,TGCGCCAGCAGCCCAAACCCGACTTATGGGAACACCGGGGAGCTGTTTTTT,CASSPNPTYGNTGELFF
18,NA,TRBJ1-1,TRBV21-1,NA,TGTGCCAGCAGCCGCCCGGGGGGAGTCCTAAAAAAGAACACTGAAGCTTTCTTT,CASSRPGGVLKKNTEAFF
14,NA,TRBJ1-1,TRBV7-9,NA,TGTGCCAGCAGCTTTAAGGGGCGAGGTACTGAAGCTTTCTTT,CASSFKGRGTEAFF
14,TRBD2,TRBJ2-1,TRBV29-1,NA,TGCAGCGTTGACCTGGCTAGCGGAGGGGATGAGCAGTTCTTC,CSVDLASGGDEQFF
13,NA,TRBJ2-7,TRBV6-2/TRBV6-3,NA,TGTGCCAGCAGTTACTTGGGGGCCCACGAGCAGTACTTC,CASSYLGAHEQYF
14,NA,TRBJ2-1,TRBV19,NA,TGTGCCAGTAGTATAGCCCACGGGGGGCATGAGCAGTTCTTC,CASSIAHGGHEQFF
13,NA,TRBJ2-7,TRBV2,NA,TGTGCCAGCAGTGTCTTACTAGCCGGCGAGCAGTACTTC,CASSVLLAGEQYF
16,NA,TRBJ2-7,TRBV6-2/TRBV6-3,NA,TGTGCCAGCAGTTACCGGAACAGGGATCCCTCCTACGAGCAGTACTTC,CASSYRNRDPSYEQYF
14,NA,TRBJ1-2,TRBV7-9,NA,TGTGCCAGCAGCAAACAGGGTAGTATTTATGGCTACACCTTC,CASSKQGSIYGYTF
14,NA,TRBJ1-1,TRBV5-4,NA,TGTGCCACCGGGTTCGTCACTCTGAACACTGAAGCTTTCTTT,CATGFVTLNTEAFF
16,NA,TRBJ1-6,TRBV9,NA,TGTGCCAGCAGCGTAGCTGCTAACGGGGGAAATTCACCCCTCCACTTT,CASSVAANGGNSPLHF
14,NA,TRBJ1-1,TRBV4-3,NA,TGCGCCAGCAGCCAAGATACGTACTTTACTGAAGCTTTCTTT,CASSQDTYFTEAFF
15,TRBD1,TRBJ1-5,TRBV7-3,NA,TGTGCCAGCAGCTTAACCGGACAGGGCAATCAGCCCCAGCATTTT,CASSLTGQGNQPQHF
15,TRBD1,TRBJ1-4,TRBV18,NA,TGTGCCAGCTCAGCTACAGGGGGCGTTTTTGAAAAACTGTTTTTT,CASSATGGVFEKLFF
13,NA,TRBJ2-7,TRBV6-6,NA,TGTGCCAGCGTAGGACAGTCTCTAGACGAGCAGTACTTC,CASVGQSLDEQYF
15,NA,TRBJ1-4,TRBV5-6,NA,TGTGCCAGCAGCTCCCTAACAGGGAGTTGGGAAAAACTGTTTTTT,CASSSLTGSWEKLFF
14,NA,TRBJ1-5,TRBV6-2/TRBV6-3,few,TGTGCCAGCAGTTACTCGAGAGGGTACCAGCCCCAGCATTTT,CASSYSRGYQPQHF
18,NA,TRBJ2-7,TRBV11-3,few,TGTGCCAGCAGCCGATGGGACATGGGATTTATCGATTCCTACGAGCAGTACTTC,CASSRWDMGFIDSYEQYF
16,NA,TRBJ1-1,TRBV5-1,NA,TGCGCCAGCAGCTATGATCTGGCGGCTTCGAACACTGAAGCTTTCTTT,CASSYDLAASNTEAFF
14,NA,TRBJ1-4,TRBV11-3,NA,TGTGCCAGCAGCGCCTCAGCAGGGAATGAAAAACTGTTTTTT,CASSASAGNEKLFF
15,NA,TRBJ1-2,TRBV13,NA,TGTGCCAGCAGCTCCGGCGGGAGATTCCCCTATGGCTACACCTTC,CASSSGGRFPYGYTF
16,NA,TRBJ1-5,TRBV19,NA,TGTGCCAGTAGTATAGTCTCCGGGGGGTATGGTCAGCCCCAGCATTTT,CASSIVSGGYGQPQHF
14,NA,TRBJ2-2,TRBV7-3,NA,TGTGCCAGCAGCCCTTCGGGGGGCCCCGGGGAGCTGTTTTTT,CASSPSGGPGELFF
13,NA,TRBJ1-6,TRBV6-6,NA,TGTGCCAGCAGGCAATCGGGTGGTTCACCCCTCCACTTT,CASRQSGGSPLHF
14,TRBD1,TRBJ1-1,TRBV10-1,NA,TGCGCCAGCAGTGAGAACAGGGGGCTCACTGAAGCTTTCTTT,CASSENRGLTEAFF
15,TRBD2,TRBJ2-1,TRBV9,NA,TGTGCCAGCAGCGTAGCCGGGACTAGTTGGGATGAGCAGTTCTTC,CASSVAGTSWDEQFF
13,NA,TRBJ1-5,TRBV30,once,TGTGCCTGGACTGGGGGGAACGATCAGCCCCAGCATTTT,CAWTGGNDQPQHF
14,NA,TRBJ2-3,TRBV6-5,NA,TGTGCCAGCAGTACCCGGACAGTCACAGATACGCAGTATTTT,CASSTRTVTDTQYF
11,NA,TRBJ1-1,TRBV20-1,NA,TGCAGTGCTAGCCTTCGGGACAAAGCTTTCTTT,CSASLRDKAFF
15,NA,TRBJ1-2,TRBV5-4,NA,TGTGCCAGCAGTTACAGGGTTACGGGGTTTGATGGCTACACCTTC,CASSYRVTGFDGYTF
16,TRBD2,TRBJ2-5,TRBV3-1/TRBV3-2,NA,TGTGCCAGCAGCCAGGGCTTAGCGGGGGGAGTGGAGACCCAGTACTTC,CASSQGLAGGVETQYF
14,TRBD2,TRBJ2-1,TRBV28,NA,TGTGCCAGCAGTTTTATGTGGGGAGGGAATGAGCAGTTCTTC,CASSFMWGGNEQFF
12,NA,TRBJ1-3,TRBV10-3,NA,TGTGCCGCCGGGGGCTCTGGAAACACCATATATTTT,CAAGGSGNTIYF
16,TRBD2,TRBJ2-3,TRBV5-1,NA,TGCGCCAGCAGCTTGTCCTTCGGGGGGGGCACAGATACGCAGTATTTT,CASSLSFGGGTDTQYF
15,NA,TRBJ2-7,TRBV27,few,TGTGCCAGCAGTTTAACCGAGCAGGGCTCTAACGAGCAGTACTTC,CASSLTEQGSNEQYF
12,NA,TRBJ2-7,TRBV18,NA,TGTGCCAGCTCGGAGGTTAACTACGAGCAGTACTTC,CASSEVNYEQYF
13,NA,TRBJ2-1,TRBV19,NA,TGTGCCAGTAGTATTGACAGTAACAATGAGCAGTTCTTC,CASSIDSNNEQFF